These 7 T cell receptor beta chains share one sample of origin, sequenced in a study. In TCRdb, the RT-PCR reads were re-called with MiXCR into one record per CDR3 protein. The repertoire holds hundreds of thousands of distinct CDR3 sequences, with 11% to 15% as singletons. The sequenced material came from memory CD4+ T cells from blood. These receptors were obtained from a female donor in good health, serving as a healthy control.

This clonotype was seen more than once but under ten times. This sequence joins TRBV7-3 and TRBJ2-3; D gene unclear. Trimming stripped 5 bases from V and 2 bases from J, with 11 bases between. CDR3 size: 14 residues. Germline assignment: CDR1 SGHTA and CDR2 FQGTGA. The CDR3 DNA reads TGTGCCAGCAGCCCCCACACCCTCACAGATACGCAGTATTTT. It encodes CASSPHTLTDTQYF.

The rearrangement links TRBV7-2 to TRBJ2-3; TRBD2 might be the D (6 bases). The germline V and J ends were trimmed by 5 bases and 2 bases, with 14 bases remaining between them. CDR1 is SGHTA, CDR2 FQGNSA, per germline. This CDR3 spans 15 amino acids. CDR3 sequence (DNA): TGTGCCAGCAGCGCGGCGGGGACTTACACAGATACGCAGTATTTT. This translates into CASSAAGTYTDTQYF.

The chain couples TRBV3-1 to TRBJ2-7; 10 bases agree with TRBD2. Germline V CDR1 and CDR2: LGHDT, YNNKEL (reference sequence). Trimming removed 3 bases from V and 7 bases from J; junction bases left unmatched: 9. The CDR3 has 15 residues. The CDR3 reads CASSQGSGRAGEQYF. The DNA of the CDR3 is TGTGCCAGCAGCCAGGGGAGCGGGAGGGCCGGAGAGCAGTACTTC.

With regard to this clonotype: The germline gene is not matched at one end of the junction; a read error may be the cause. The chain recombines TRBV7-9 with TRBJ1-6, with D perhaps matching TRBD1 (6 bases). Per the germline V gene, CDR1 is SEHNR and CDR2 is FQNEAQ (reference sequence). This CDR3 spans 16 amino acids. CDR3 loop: CASSPTGTRGNSPPHF. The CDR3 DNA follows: TGTGCCAGCAGCCCGACCGGGACCAGGGGCAATTCACCCCCCCACTTT.

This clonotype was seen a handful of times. This CDR3 reads CASSTQPSGTEAFF. Written as DNA, the CDR3 is TGCGCCAGCAGCACTCAGCCCTCAGGGACTGAAGCTTTCTTT. This rearrangement joins TRBV5-1 to TRBJ1-1, with a weak D call TRBD1 (5 bases). Germline V gives CDR1 SGHRS, CDR2 YFSETQ. The germline V and J ends were trimmed by 4 bases and 5 bases, with 15 bases remaining between them. The CDR3 consists of 14 residues. Supplemented by reference TRBV5-1 and TRBJ1-1, the full variable domain reads KAGVTQTPRYLIKTRGQQVTLSCSPISGHRSVSWYQQTPGQGLQFLFEYFSETQRNKGNFPGRFSGRQFSNSRSEMNVSTLELGDSALYLCASSTQPSGTEAFFGQGTRLTVV.

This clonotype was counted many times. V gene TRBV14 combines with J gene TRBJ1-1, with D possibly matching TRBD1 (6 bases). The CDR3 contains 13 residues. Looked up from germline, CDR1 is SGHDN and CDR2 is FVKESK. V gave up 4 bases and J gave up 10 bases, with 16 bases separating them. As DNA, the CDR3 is TGTGCCAGCAGCCGCTCTAGACAGGTCGGAGCTTTCTTT. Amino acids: CASSRSRQVGAFF.

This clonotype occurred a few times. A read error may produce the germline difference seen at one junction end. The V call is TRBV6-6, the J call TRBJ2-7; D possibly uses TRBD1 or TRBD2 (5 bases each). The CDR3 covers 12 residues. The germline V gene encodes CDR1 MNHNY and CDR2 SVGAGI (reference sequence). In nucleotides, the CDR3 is TGTGCCAGCAGTCGCCCCCCCAATGGGGGAGACTTC. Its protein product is CASSRPPNGGDF.